The 7 T cell receptor beta chains given below trace back to one sample, sequenced in a study of T cell clonality in common variable immunodeficiency (dated by TCRdb to between 2014 and 2017). The library was made by the immunoSEQ multiplex PCR assay. What TCRdb holds here is the immuneACCESS table cut down to in-frame rearrangements. Part of the clones is not present; checked against another copy, under half of the missing clones reflect an unresolved V gene, and the others are unexplained. The table shows over 45,000 clones here, with no singletons. The top ten clonotypes cover about 1.8% of the sample. Input material: peripheral blood mononuclear cells. Receptor source: a person aged 18 to 70 in good health.

This clone was counted at least ten times. Sequencing ends 3 residues short of the CDR3 end; the germline J gene provides the rest. The V gene is TRBV5-1, the J gene TRBJ2-5; a weak D match, TRBD1 (5 bases). Germline V gene sequence: CDR1 SGHRS, CDR2 YFSETQ. V lost 0 bases and J 1 base, leaving 13 bases between the germline ends. The CDR3 extends over 16 amino acids. The part of the CDR3 DNA that was read is TGCGCCAGCAGCTTGGTGGCCAGTAGGGGCCAAGAGACC. As protein: CASSLVASRGQET. The full CDR3 is CASSLVASRGQETQYF. Complete variable domain (other parts from reference TRBV5-1 and TRBJ2-5): KAGVTQTPRYLIKTRGQQVTLSCSPISGHRSVSWYQQTPGQGLQFLFEYFSETQRNKGNFPGRFSGRQFSNSRSEMNVSTLELGDSALYLCASSLVASRGQETQYFGPGTRLLVL.

This clone has only a few counts. The read stops 3 residues short of the end of the CDR3; the missing end is completed from the germline J gene. The chain carries TRBV6-2 or TRBV6-3 and TRBJ2-3, with TRBD2 matching 9 bases. CDR3 length equals 16 residues. V shed 2 bases, J shed 6 bases, and the junction held 9 bases outside the gene matches. Germline values: CDR1 MNHEY, CDR2 SVGEGT. The CDR3 bases that were read are TGTGCCAGCAGTTACAGGGCGGGGGGGCCAGGTGATACG. Protein product: CASSYRAGGPGDT. The whole CDR3 protein reads CASSYRAGGPGDTQYF.

This clone was found a few times. The sequence runs out 3 residues before the end of the CDR3; the remainder is reconstructed from the germline J gene. The chain couples TRBV7-9 to TRBJ2-7; D is uncertain. Trimming left V 1 base short and J 1 base short, with 8 bases between. This CDR3 comprises 14 residues. Germline V gene lookup returns CDR1 SEHNR and CDR2 FQNEAQ (reference sequence). The sequenced part of the CDR3 DNA is TGTGCCAGCAGCTTAGGTCCGGTGTCCTACGAG. It is translated as CASSLGPVSYE. Given in full, the CDR3 is CASSLGPVSYEQYF.

In this sample, this clone turned up many times. Coverage ceases 3 residues before the CDR3 finishes, and the germline J gene fills in the end. V usage is TRBV19 and J usage is TRBJ1-2; D is undetermined. The CDR3 spans 13 residues. In germline, CDR1 is LNHDA, CDR2 SQIVND (reference sequence). CDR3: CASSIRSQDLYTF. The sequenced CDR3 bases are TGTGCCAGTAGTATTCGGTCGCAGGATCTC.

The sample holds a few counts of this clone. Read coverage stops 3 residues before the CDR3 terminus; the germline J gene supplies the remainder. This chain joins TRBV7-3 and TRBJ1-1, with D uncertain. CDR3 length: 13 amino acids. CDR1 is SGHTA, CDR2 FQGTGA, per germline. The CDR3 protein is CASSLSSVETAFF. The sequenced CDR3 bases are TGTGCCAGCAGCTTAAGTAGCGTGGAGACA.

The table lists this clone with many counts. With the read ending 3 residues before the CDR3 end, the germline J gene is used to fill in that end. The chain has TRBV20-1 and TRBJ2-1; D remains ambiguous. CDR3 length: 16 residues. V dropped 0 bases and J dropped 0 bases, with 12 bases sitting between them. CDR1 is DFQATT and CDR2 is SNEGSKA in the germline V gene (reference sequence). The CDR3 loop is CSARDSVLSSYNEQFF. The sequenced part of the CDR3 DNA is TGCAGTGCTAGAGATTCGGTGCTTAGCTCCTACAATGAG.

Ten or more counts support this clone. The read falls 3 residues short of the CDR3 end, and the missing part is taken from the germline J gene. The J gene is TRBJ2-4, the V gene TRBV10-3; 7 bases line up with TRBD1. The germline V gene encodes CDR1 ENHRY and CDR2 SYGVKD. Germline trimming cut 3 bases from V and 5 bases from J; bases unmatched to any gene: 4. The CDR3 sequence is 14 residues long. CDR3 loop: CAISEQGRQNIQYF. The sequenced part of the CDR3 DNA is TGTGCCATCAGTGAACAGGGGCGGCAAAACATT.